This TCR beta chain was recovered during a study of T cell responses to AZD1222 COVID-19 vaccine. Study-wide points: Clonal diversity was possibly underestimated, and the donors were mostly white British, with more females. Epitopes outside B.1.351 and B.1.1.7 mutated regions reportedly drew nearly half of spike TCRs. Seropositive AZD1222 recipients at baseline numbered only five or six.

Trimming stripped 0 bases from V and 5 bases from J, with 9 bases between. The germline V gene has CDR1 KGHSH and CDR2 LQKENI. The CDR3 runs to 14 residues. TCRdb's copy holds only in-frame clones and misses some; the assay was immunoSEQ multiplex PCR. The profile shows 77,000 or so clones, approximately 89% of them singletons. Researchers grouped second doses given at about 4 or about 12 weeks into one pool. For this clone: What it binds is unknown.

This chain joins TRBV18 and TRBJ2-3, with a possible D match to TRBD2 (5 bases). The source was peripheral blood, collected 28 days after the second AZD1222 dose. The sequence was obtained from an adult who received the AZD1222 COVID-19 vaccine. CDR3 sequence reads: CASSPPGKVDTQYF. The CDR3 DNA reads as TGTGCCAGCTCACCACCCGGGAAGGTAGATACGCAGTATTTT.